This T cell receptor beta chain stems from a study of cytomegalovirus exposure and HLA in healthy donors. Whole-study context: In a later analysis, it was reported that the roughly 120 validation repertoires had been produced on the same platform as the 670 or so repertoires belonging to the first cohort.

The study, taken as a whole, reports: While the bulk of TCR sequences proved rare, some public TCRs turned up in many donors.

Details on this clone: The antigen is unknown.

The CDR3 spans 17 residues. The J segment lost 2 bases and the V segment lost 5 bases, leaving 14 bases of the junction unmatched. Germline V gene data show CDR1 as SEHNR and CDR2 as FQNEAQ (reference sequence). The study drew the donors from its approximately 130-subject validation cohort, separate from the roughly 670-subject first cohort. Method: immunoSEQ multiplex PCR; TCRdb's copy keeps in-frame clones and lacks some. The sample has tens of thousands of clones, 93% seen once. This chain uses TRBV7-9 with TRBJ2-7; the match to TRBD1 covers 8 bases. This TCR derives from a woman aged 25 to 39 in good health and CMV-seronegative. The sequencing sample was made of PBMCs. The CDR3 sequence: CASSPRPSTGDPYEQYF. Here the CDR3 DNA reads TGTGCCAGCAGCCCCCGCCCCTCGACAGGGGACCCCTACGAGCAGTACTTC.